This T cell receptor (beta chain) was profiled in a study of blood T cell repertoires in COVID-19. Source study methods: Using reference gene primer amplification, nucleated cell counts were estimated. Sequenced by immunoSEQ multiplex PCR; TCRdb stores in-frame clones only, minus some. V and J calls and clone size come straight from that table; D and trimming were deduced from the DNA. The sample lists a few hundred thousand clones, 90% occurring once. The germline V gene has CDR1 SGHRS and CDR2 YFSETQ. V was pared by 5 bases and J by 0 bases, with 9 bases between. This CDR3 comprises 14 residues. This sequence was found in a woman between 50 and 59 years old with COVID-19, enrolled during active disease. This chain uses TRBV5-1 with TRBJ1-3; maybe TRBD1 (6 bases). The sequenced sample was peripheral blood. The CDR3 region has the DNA TGCGCCAGCAGTTTGACAGGCTCTGGAAACACCATATATTTT. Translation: CASSLTGSGNTIYF.